Shown below are 20 T cell receptor beta chains from a single sample sequenced in a study of cytomegalovirus exposure and HLA in healthy donors. Amplification used 60 Vbeta primers and 13 Jbeta primers. This table comes from immunoSEQ multiplex PCR, and its TCRdb copy is limited to in-frame clones, with some not included. Here the sample spans fewer than 85,000 clones, 72% being singletons. The sample taken for sequencing was PBMCs. The receptors were sampled from a woman aged 40-49 years in good health and CMV-seropositive.

The chain is built from TRBV5-6 and TRBJ1-3; D gene ambiguous. Germline lookup yields CDR1 SGHDT and CDR2 YYEEEE. Between the trimmed V and J ends, which lost 0 bases and 2 bases, there was a span of 9 bases. The CDR3 is 15 residues long. CDR3 sequence: CASSLARGAGNTIYF. The CDR3, as DNA: TGTGCCAGCAGCTTGGCACGGGGTGCTGGAAACACCATATATTTT.

The chain employs TRBV29-1 and TRBJ2-3; weak D call: TRBD1 (5 bases). The CDR3 has 17 amino acids. Germline lookup yields CDR1 SQVTM and CDR2 ANQGSEA. The V end lost 1 base, the J end lost 5 bases, and 22 bases lay between the germline ends. The CDR3 is CSVEGGDSKIAQDTQYF. CDR3 nucleotide sequence: TGCAGCGTTGAAGGCGGCGACAGCAAAATAGCCCAAGATACGCAGTATTTT.

In DNA form, the CDR3 reads TGTGCCAGCAGGAAAGCGGGGGGTAACACAGATACGCAGTATTTT. Amino acids: CASRKAGGNTDTQYF. The chain carries TRBV27 and TRBJ2-3, with 9 bases identical to TRBD2. J gave up 2 bases and V 6 bases, and 6 bases lay outside the gene matches. The CDR3 loop spans 15 amino acids. CDR1 is MNHEY and CDR2 is SMNVEV in the germline V gene (reference sequence).

The chain employs TRBV7-2 and TRBJ2-7, with 10 bases identical to TRBD1. The CDR3 runs 14 residues. The germline V gene has CDR1 SGHTA and CDR2 FQGNSA. V shed 5 bases and J 3 bases; nucleotides not matched to a gene: 4. The CDR3 bases are TGTGCCAGCAGCGCCAGGACAGGGGGCTACGAGCAGTACTTC. It encodes CASSARTGGYEQYF. The variable domain in full, with the rest retrieved from reference TRBV7-2 and TRBJ2-7, is GAGVSQSPSNKVTEKGKDVELRCDPISGHTALYWYRQSLGQGLEFLIYFQGNSAPDKSGLPSDRFSAERTGGSVSTLTIQRTQQEDSAVYLCASSARTGGYEQYFGPGTRLTVT.

This clone was seen a single time. This rearrangement joins TRBV6-6 to TRBJ2-3; 8 nucleotides match TRBD1. CDR1 MNHNY and CDR2 SVGAGI come from the germline V gene (reference sequence). The junction had 6 bases not matched to a gene; V was cut back by 4 bases and J by 0 bases. The CDR3 has 16 residues. CDR3 sequence (DNA): TGTGCCAGCAGTTCCCGACAGGGGAGTAGCACAGATACGCAGTATTTT. It encodes CASSSRQGSSTDTQYF.

V usage is TRBV5-1 and J usage is TRBJ1-2; D unresolved. Germline lookup yields CDR1 SGHRS and CDR2 YFSETQ. Trimming took off 0 bases at V and 4 bases at J, with 10 bases between the two ends. The CDR3 extends over 14 amino acids. CDR3 coding DNA: TGCGCCAGCAGCTTGGACGGGAGGATCTATGGCTACACCTTC. This sequence encodes CASSLDGRIYGYTF.

With regard to this clone: The germline gene is not matched at one end of the junction; a read error may be the cause. This CDR3 is CASSLLPGQDTGELFF. The CDR3 DNA reads TGTGCTAGCAGCTTATTGCCGGGACAGGACACCGGGGAGCTGTTTTTT. The V gene is TRBV7-7, the J gene TRBJ2-2; TRBD1 aligns across 8 bases. This CDR3 contains 16 residues. Germline CDR1 reads SSHAT; CDR2 reads FNYEAQ (reference sequence).

The chain links TRBV27 to TRBJ2-3; perhaps TRBD1 as D (5 bases). Between the trimmed V and J ends, which lost 0 bases and 2 bases, there was a span of 15 bases. The germline V gene encodes CDR1 MNHEY and CDR2 SMNVEV (reference sequence). The CDR3 extends over 17 amino acids. CDR3 sequence reads: CASSLSRRGRNTDTQYF. The CDR3 coding sequence is TGTGCCAGCAGTTTATCGAGAAGGGGAAGAAACACAGATACGCAGTATTTT.

The V and J genes are TRBV19 and TRBJ2-1; D possibly corresponds to TRBD2 (7 bases). CDR3 size: 15 residues. V shed 3 bases and J shed 4 bases, with 13 bases lying between them. Germline CDR1 reads LNHDA; CDR2 reads SQIVND (reference sequence). The chain's CDR3 is CASSIGGAGYNEQFF. The CDR3 coding sequence is TGTGCCAGTAGTATTGGGGGGGCTGGTTACAATGAGCAGTTCTTC.

This clone was counted many times. The chain joins TRBV7-9 to TRBJ2-7; 7 bases fit TRBD2. CDR1 is SEHNR and CDR2 is FQNEAQ in the germline V gene (reference sequence). V was pared by 4 bases and J by 6 bases, with 6 bases of the junction left unmatched. This CDR3 has 13 residues. This CDR3 reads CASSSGRMSEQYF. In DNA form, the CDR3 reads TGTGCCAGCAGCTCCGGGAGGATGAGCGAGCAGTACTTC.

The rearrangement uses TRBV19 and TRBJ1-1; D gene unclear. V was pared by 7 bases and J by 4 bases, with 19 bases between. CDR3 length: 15 amino acids. Germline assignment: CDR1 LNHDA and CDR2 SQIVND (reference sequence). This CDR3 reads CASTPWKSGSTEAFF. The CDR3 DNA follows: TGTGCCAGTACCCCCTGGAAGAGCGGGTCCACTGAAGCTTTCTTT.

The gene calls are TRBV7-6 and TRBJ1-1; D is unresolved. The germline V and J ends were trimmed by 2 bases and 3 bases, with 10 bases remaining between them. Germline CDR1 reads SGHVS; CDR2 reads FNYEAQ. CDR3 length: 14 amino acids. CDR3 in DNA: TGTGCCAGCAGCTTAAGTGGCACCTACACTGAAGCTTTCTTT. Translated: CASSLSGTYTEAFF.

V and J are TRBV5-8 and TRBJ2-3, with 7 bases identical to TRBD1. The germline CDR1 and CDR2 sequences are SGHTS and YDEGEE. CDR3 length: 15 amino acids. Losses at the gene ends were 5 bases for V and 4 bases for J; bases not matched to a gene: 10. CDR3 sequence reads: CASSQGTVYSDTQYF. The CDR3 coding sequence is TGTGCCAGCAGTCAGGGGACAGTTTACTCAGATACGCAGTATTTT.

The chain joins TRBV18 to TRBJ1-1; D is ambiguous. The CDR3 is made up of 14 amino acids. The V and J ends lost 2 bases and 1 base respectively, with 8 bases between them. From germline, CDR1 is KGHSH and CDR2 LQKENI. This chain's CDR3 is CASSPTVKNTEAFF. The DNA for the CDR3 is TGTGCCAGCTCACCAACAGTTAAGAACACTGAAGCTTTCTTT.

V is TRBV29-1 and J is TRBJ2-7; D remains ambiguous. CDR1 is SQVTM and CDR2 is ANQGSEA in the germline V gene. The CDR3 sequence is 12 residues long. The V gene lost 3 bases and the J gene lost 2 bases, with 8 bases spanning the gap. The CDR3 sequence is CSVEETAYEQYF. CDR3 nucleotide sequence: TGCAGCGTTGAGGAGACGGCCTACGAGCAGTACTTC.

This chain links TRBV27 with TRBJ2-1; TRBD2 aligns across 8 bases. The CDR3 length is 15 residues. V lost 5 bases, J lost 6 bases, and 9 bases stayed unmatched. The V gene's germline CDR1 is MNHEY and CDR2 SMNVEV (reference sequence). The CDR3 region has the DNA TGTGCCAGCAGTCTCTTGGCGGGGGGTCTCAATGAGCAGTTCTTC. This sequence encodes CASSLLAGGLNEQFF.

The V call is TRBV6-1, the J call TRBJ1-6, with 8 bases matching TRBD1. With 7 bases clipped from V and 5 bases from J, the junction kept 7 bases outside the gene matches. Germline V CDR1 and CDR2: MNHNS, SASEGT. This CDR3 has 15 amino acids. CDR3 sequence reads: CASTVQGGNNSPLHF. The DNA of the CDR3 is TGTGCCAGCACCGTACAGGGGGGGAATAATTCACCCCTCCACTTT.

V gene TRBV11-3 combines with J gene TRBJ2-7; D is perhaps TRBD1 (6 bases). Germline assignment: CDR1 SGHNT and CDR2 YENEEA. The V and J ends lost 5 bases and 3 bases respectively, with 17 bases between them. The CDR3 extends over 15 amino acids. The CDR3 region has the DNA TGTGCCAGCAGCCCCATGGGGGCTCAGCGCTACGAGCAGTACTTC. Translating gives CASSPMGAQRYEQYF.

The chain couples TRBV29-1 to TRBJ1-2; TRBD1 agrees at 10 bases. V gave up 4 bases and J gave up 6 bases; unmatched junction bases: 8. This CDR3 has 14 residues. Germline CDR1 reads SQVTM; CDR2 reads ANQGSEA. This CDR3 reads CSVVSADRGHGYTF. The CDR3 DNA reads TGCAGCGTTGTATCCGCCGACAGGGGGCATGGCTACACCTTC.

The chain recombines TRBV9 with TRBJ2-4, with 11 bases aligning to TRBD2. This CDR3 has 20 residues. The V gene end was trimmed by 4 bases and the J gene end by 5 bases; junction bases not matched to a gene: 20. From germline, CDR1 is SGDLS and CDR2 YYNGEE. The CDR3 region is CASSPRDPSGGPPTENIQYF. The CDR3 DNA sequence: TGTGCCAGCAGCCCTCGCGACCCTAGCGGGGGGCCCCCCACCGAAAACATTCAGTACTTC.